The 9 T cell receptor beta chains presented below share a single source sample, sequenced in a study of beta chain bispecific antibodies for T cell cancers. Study conclusions and caveats: Most targeted TRBV signal came from the leukemia cell line cells, not normal T cells.

These receptors' antigens are unknown. Expansion lasted approximately 3 days, with either anti-CD3 antibody OKT3 or CD3/CD28 beads. MiXCR, applied by TCRdb to the 5' RACE reads, yields one record per CDR3 protein. There are approximately 15,000 distinct CDR3 sequences in the sample; about 1.9% occur only once, and 6.9% lies in the top ten. Sequences were obtained from healthy donor T cells cultured with leukemia cells. These receptors were taken from a human donor in good health. Some clones in this sample may be carry-over from other donors' samples.

This clonotype was seen repeatedly, ten times or more. This sequence joins TRBV12-3 or TRBV12-4 and TRBJ1-5, with 9 bases that match TRBD1. The CDR3 sequence is 17 residues long. The trim removed 3 bases at V and 1 base at J, leaving 7 bases unmatched. The CDR3 reads CASSFSYRGPSNQPQHF. Here the CDR3 DNA reads TGTGCCAGCAGTTTCTCATACAGGGGGCCGAGCAATCAGCCCCAGCATTTT.

The chain combines TRBV5-4 with TRBJ2-5, with TRBD2 identical over 8 bases. CDR3 length equals 15 residues. Looked up from germline, CDR1 is SGHNT and CDR2 is YYREEE (reference sequence). The V segment lost 3 bases and the J segment 5 bases; nucleotides outside the gene matches: 9. CDR3 DNA sequence: TGTGCCAGCAGCTCCGTGGCGGGGGGCCGTGAGACCCAGTACTTC. It encodes CASSSVAGGRETQYF.

V and J are TRBV2 and TRBJ1-1, with D possibly TRBD1 on 6 matching bases. V lost 6 bases and J lost 4, with 12 bases in between. Germline values: CDR1 SNHLY, CDR2 FYNNEI. The CDR3 runs 13 residues. In DNA form, the CDR3 reads TGTGCCAGCAGGGAGGGGGGCGGCACTGAAGCTTTCTTT. It codes for CASREGGGTEAFF.

Sample share makes this clonotype medium-sized. The chain uses TRBV5-1 and TRBJ2-1; 10 nucleotides align to TRBD1. This CDR3 contains 17 residues. The J segment lost 4 bases and the V segment lost 4 bases, leaving 11 bases of the junction unmatched. The germline gives CDR1 SGHRS, CDR2 YFSETQ. Here the CDR3 DNA reads TGCGCCAGCAGCGCGGGACAGGGGCTTAATCTTTACAATGAGCAGTTCTTC. It is translated as CASSAGQGLNLYNEQFF.

Many counts were recorded for this clonotype. This chain connects TRBV5-1 to TRBJ2-7; TRBD2 matches 8 bases. V was clipped by 0 bases and J by 5 bases; unmatched bases: 1. Looked up from germline, CDR1 is SGHRS and CDR2 is YFSETQ. The CDR3 covers 13 residues. The CDR3 nucleotides are TGCGCCAGCAGCTTGGGGACTAGCAACGAGCAGTACTTC. Translation gives CASSLGTSNEQYF.

This clonotype was seen repeatedly, ten times or more. J is TRBJ2-5 and V is TRBV11-2; 7 bases map to TRBD1. The CDR3 runs 15 residues. With V trimmed by 0 bases and J by 5 bases, 6 bases remained unmatched. Germline CDR1 reads SGHAT; CDR2 reads FQNNGV. CDR3 DNA: TGTGCCAGCAGCTTAGAACAGGGGCTTCGGGAGACCCAGTACTTC. Translation: CASSLEQGLRETQYF.

This clonotype was seen at least ten times. This sequence joins TRBV7-9 and TRBJ1-3; D gene ambiguous. V dropped 4 bases and J dropped 3 bases, with 16 bases sitting between them. This CDR3 comprises 16 residues. The V gene's germline CDR1 is SEHNR and CDR2 FQNEAQ (reference sequence). CDR3 in DNA: TGTGCCAGCAGCTCCTCGTCAGGCATTGTTGGAAACACCATATATTTT. Translated, it gives CASSSSSGIVGNTIYF.

This clonotype was seen at least ten times. The CDR3 DNA is TGTGCCAGCAGCGGGGGGCCGTACCCCTCCTACAATGAGCAGTTCTTC. This codes for CASSGGPYPSYNEQFF. The rearrangement uses TRBV3-1 and TRBJ2-1; D may be TRBD1 or TRBD2 (6 bases each). Germline loops: CDR1 LGHDT, CDR2 YNNKEL (reference sequence). V lost 5 bases and J lost 0, with 14 bases in between. The CDR3 extends over 16 amino acids.

This clonotype was observed many times. V and J are TRBV9 and TRBJ2-3; D is unresolved. With 1 base removed from V and 4 bases from J, the gap between germline ends came to 7 bases. The CDR3 sequence is 13 residues long. Germline V gene sequence: CDR1 SGDLS, CDR2 YYNGEE. CDR3 nucleotides: TGTGCCAGCAGCGTAACGGTTGCAGATACGCAGTATTTT. The encoded protein is CASSVTVADTQYF.